The 15 T cell receptor beta chains below all came from one sample that was sequenced in a study of post-analysis software for immune sequencing data. Unique molecular identifiers tagged the TCR beta cDNA libraries. TCRdb analysed the PCR reads with MiXCR anew, one entry per CDR3 protein. The sample has some 240,000 distinct CDR3 sequences; 35% to 45% are singletons. No antigen has been assigned to these receptors. Study results and limitations: Relative to controls, patients had five TRBV segments at higher frequency, with TRBV5-6, TRBV5-1 and TRBV20-1 among these.

Specimen: blood. The receptors were sampled from a girl aged 10-17 years with multiple sclerosis.

This clonotype was picked up many times. The V call is TRBV5-5, the J call TRBJ1-1; D unclear. This CDR3 has 13 amino acids. CDR1 is SGHKS and CDR2 is YYEKEE in the germline V gene (reference sequence). The V end lost 1 base, the J end lost 0 bases, and 4 bases lay between the germline ends. This CDR3 reads CASSLWLNTEAFF. The CDR3, as DNA: TGTGCCAGCAGCTTGTGGCTGAACACTGAAGCTTTCTTT.

V is TRBV10-3 and J is TRBJ2-1, with D perhaps given as TRBD1 or TRBD2 (5 bases each). The CDR3 covers 14 residues. V lost 3 bases, J lost 6 bases, and 12 bases lay in between. The V gene's germline CDR1 is ENHRY and CDR2 SYGVKD. The CDR3 nucleotides are TGTGCCATCAGTGATAGGGGAGACAGCAATGAGCAGTTCTTC. It specifies CAISDRGDSNEQFF.

The chain combines TRBV19 with TRBJ2-7, with D maybe TRBD2 (5 bases). CDR3 length equals 15 residues. V shed 1 base and J shed 0 bases, with 10 bases lying between them. Germline V gives CDR1 LNHDA, CDR2 SQIVND (reference sequence). CDR3 amino acids: CASSIAGAVSYEQYF. In DNA, the CDR3 is TGTGCCAGTAGTATAGCAGGAGCGGTCTCCTACGAGCAGTACTTC. Looking up the rest from reference TRBV19 and TRBJ2-7 gives the full variable domain: DGGITQSPKYLFRKEGQNVTLSCEQNLNHDAMYWYRQDPGQGLRLIYYSQIVNDFQKGDIAEGYSVSREKKESFPLTVTSAQKNPTAFYLCASSIAGAVSYEQYFGPGTRLTVT.

Comments on this clonotype: One base away lies a much larger clone, so this may be a sequencing read error. The chain joins TRBV20-1 to TRBJ2-1, with TRBD2 matching over 7 bases. The CDR3 runs 12 residues. Germline-derived CDR1 and CDR2 are DFQATT and SNEGSKA (reference sequence). CDR3 sequence: CNARAGTNEQFF. CDR3 sequence (DNA): TGCAATGCTAGGGCGGGGACTAACGAGCAGTTCTTC.

There are many counts of this clonotype. The chain carries TRBV5-1 and TRBJ1-6, with D perhaps TRBD1 (5 bases). The CDR3 runs to 13 residues. The germline V gene has CDR1 SGHRS and CDR2 YFSETQ. V gave up 4 bases and J gave up 6 bases, with 8 bases separating them. This chain's CDR3 is CASSQGRNSPLHF. The CDR3 DNA is TGCGCCAGCAGCCAGGGACGTAATTCACCCCTCCACTTT.

This clonotype was recorded many times. CDR3 sequence reads: CASTLGNSPLHF. CDR3 nucleotides: TGTGCCAGCACCCTAGGCAATTCACCCCTCCACTTT. V is TRBV7-9 and J is TRBJ1-6, with D unresolved. Trimming pared 7 bases from V and 7 bases from J, leaving 8 bases between. This CDR3 spans 12 amino acids. Germline CDR1 reads SEHNR; CDR2 reads FQNEAQ (reference sequence).

This chain's CDR3 is CASFGRVNEKLFF. The CDR3 nucleotides read TGTGCCAGCTTTGGACGGGTTAATGAAAAACTGTTTTTT. The chain is built from TRBV18 and TRBJ1-4, with D unresolved. V was trimmed by 7 bases and J by 4 bases, leaving 10 bases between them. Germline CDR1 KGHSH, CDR2 LQKENI. CDR3 length equals 13 residues.

This clonotype was detected ten times or more. The chain has TRBV12-3 or TRBV12-4 and TRBJ2-5; D perhaps matches TRBD2 (6 bases). The V end was cut by 4 bases, the J end by 4 bases, with 13 bases between. This CDR3 spans 14 amino acids. The CDR3 protein is CASSSRRRGETQYF. The CDR3 DNA reads TGTGCCAGCAGTTCCCGCCGGCGGGGAGAGACCCAGTACTTC.

As to this clonotype: A much larger clone differs by one base, so this may be a read error. The CDR3 loop reads CASSIASGDYNEQFF. CDR3 bases: TGTGCCAGTAGTATAGCTAGTGGAGATTACAATGAGCAGTTCTTC. The V call is TRBV19, the J call TRBJ2-1; D is ambiguous. The CDR3 totals 15 residues. Trimming removed 1 base at V and 4 bases at J, with 11 bases between. CDR1 is LNHDA and CDR2 is SQIVND in the germline V gene (reference sequence).

The genes are TRBV20-1 and TRBJ2-3, with a weak D call TRBD2 (6 bases). V was clipped by 6 bases and J by 2 bases, with 15 bases between them. Germline CDR1 is DFQATT and CDR2 is SNEGSKA (reference sequence). This CDR3 is built from 14 residues. The CDR3 region is CSAPTRQVTDTQYF. The CDR3 bases are TGCAGTGCCCCGACTAGACAAGTCACAGATACGCAGTATTTT.

V gene TRBV15 combines with J gene TRBJ1-3; no clear D gene. Germline V lookup: CDR1 LNHNV, CDR2 YYDKDF (reference sequence). Between the trimmed V and J ends, which lost 6 bases and 0 bases, there was a span of 3 bases. This CDR3 has 12 amino acids. CDR3: CATRSSGNTIYF. CDR3 bases: TGTGCCACCAGGAGCTCTGGAAACACCATATATTTT.

The sample holds a few counts of this clonotype. V gene TRBV19 combines with J gene TRBJ2-2, with 10 bases fitting TRBD2. This CDR3 has 16 residues. Germline loops: CDR1 LNHDA, CDR2 SQIVND (reference sequence). The ends lost 5 bases at V and 4 bases at J; junction bases unmatched: 7. The CDR3 here is CASSLIAGGSTGELFF. The CDR3 nucleotides are TGTGCCAGTAGTCTAATAGCGGGAGGTAGCACCGGGGAGCTGTTTTTT.

This clonotype was observed a handful of times. A much larger clone differs by one base, so this may be a read error. The V call is TRBV20-1, the J call TRBJ2-3; tentative D call: TRBD2 (5 bases). V lost 2 bases and J 1 base, leaving 13 bases between the germline ends. The CDR3 runs to 15 residues. CDR1 and CDR2 from the germline V gene are DFQATT and SNEGSKA (reference sequence). CDR3 DNA: TGCAGTGCTAGACGTCTAGTGGGAGGCACAGATACGCAGTATTTT. It codes for CSARRLVGGTDTQYF.

This clonotype was detected once. V usage is TRBV20-1 and J usage is TRBJ2-1; 9 nucleotides align to TRBD2. The CDR3 covers 19 residues. Germline V CDR1 and CDR2: DFQATT, SNEGSKA (reference sequence). The ends lost 1 base at V and 1 base at J; junction bases unmatched: 14. As DNA, the CDR3 is TGCAGTGCTAGAGGCGCTAGCGGGACACAAGGCGGTTCCTACAATGAGCAGTTCTTC. This translates into CSARGASGTQGGSYNEQFF.

This clonotype was seen repeatedly, ten times or more. The chain has TRBV14 and TRBJ2-1; the match to TRBD1 covers 10 bases. Germline CDR1 reads SGHDN; CDR2 reads FVKESK. Trimming cost V 4 bases and J 9 bases; bases outside gene matches: 9. The CDR3 contains 15 residues. The CDR3 spells CASSPGTGARAEQFF. CDR3 DNA: TGTGCCAGCAGCCCAGGGACAGGGGCTCGTGCTGAGCAGTTCTTC.